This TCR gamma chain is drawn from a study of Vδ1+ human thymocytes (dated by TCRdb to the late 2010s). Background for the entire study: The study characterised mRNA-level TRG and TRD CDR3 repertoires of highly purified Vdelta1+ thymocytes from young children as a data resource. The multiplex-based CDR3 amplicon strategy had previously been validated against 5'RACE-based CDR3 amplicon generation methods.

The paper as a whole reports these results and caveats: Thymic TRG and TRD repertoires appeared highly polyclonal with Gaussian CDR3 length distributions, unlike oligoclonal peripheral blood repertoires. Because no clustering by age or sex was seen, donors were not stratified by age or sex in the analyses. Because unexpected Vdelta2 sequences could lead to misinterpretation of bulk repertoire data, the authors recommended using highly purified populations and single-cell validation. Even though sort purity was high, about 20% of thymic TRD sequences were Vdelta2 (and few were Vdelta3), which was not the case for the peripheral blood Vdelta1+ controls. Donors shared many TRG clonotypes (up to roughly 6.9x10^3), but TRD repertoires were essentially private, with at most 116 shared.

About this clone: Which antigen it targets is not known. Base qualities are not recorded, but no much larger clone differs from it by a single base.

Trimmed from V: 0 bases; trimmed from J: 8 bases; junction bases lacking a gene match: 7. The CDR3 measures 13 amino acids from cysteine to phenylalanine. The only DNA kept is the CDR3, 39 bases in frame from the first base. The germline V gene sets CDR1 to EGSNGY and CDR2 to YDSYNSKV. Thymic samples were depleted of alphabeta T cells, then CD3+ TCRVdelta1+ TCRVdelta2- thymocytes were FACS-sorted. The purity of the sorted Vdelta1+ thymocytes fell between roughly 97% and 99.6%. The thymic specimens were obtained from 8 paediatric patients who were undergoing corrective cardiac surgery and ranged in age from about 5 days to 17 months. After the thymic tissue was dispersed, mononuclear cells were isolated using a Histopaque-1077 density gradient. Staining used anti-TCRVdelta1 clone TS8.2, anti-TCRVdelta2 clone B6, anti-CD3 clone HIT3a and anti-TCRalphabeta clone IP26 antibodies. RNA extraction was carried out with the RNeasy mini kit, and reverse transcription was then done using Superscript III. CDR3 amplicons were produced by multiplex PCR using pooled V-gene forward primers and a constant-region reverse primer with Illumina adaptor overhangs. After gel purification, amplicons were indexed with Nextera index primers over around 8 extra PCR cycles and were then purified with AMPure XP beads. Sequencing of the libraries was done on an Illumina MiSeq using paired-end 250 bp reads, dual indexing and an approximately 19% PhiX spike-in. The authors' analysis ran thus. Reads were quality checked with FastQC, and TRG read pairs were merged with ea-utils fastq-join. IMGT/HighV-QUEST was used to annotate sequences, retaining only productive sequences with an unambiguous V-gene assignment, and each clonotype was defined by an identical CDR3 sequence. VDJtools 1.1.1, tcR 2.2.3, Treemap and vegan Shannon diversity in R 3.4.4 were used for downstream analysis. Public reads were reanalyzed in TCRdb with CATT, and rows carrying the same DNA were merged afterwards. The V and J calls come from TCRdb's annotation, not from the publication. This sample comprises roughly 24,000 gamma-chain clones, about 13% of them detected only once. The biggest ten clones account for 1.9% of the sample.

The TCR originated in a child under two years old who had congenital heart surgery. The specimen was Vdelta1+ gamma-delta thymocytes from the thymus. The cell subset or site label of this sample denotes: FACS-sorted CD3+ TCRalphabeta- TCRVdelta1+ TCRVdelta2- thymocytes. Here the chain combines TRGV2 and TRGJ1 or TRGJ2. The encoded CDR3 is CATWDGPPNKKLF. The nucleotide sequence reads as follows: TGTGCCACCTGGGACGGGCCCCCTAATAAGAAACTCTTT.